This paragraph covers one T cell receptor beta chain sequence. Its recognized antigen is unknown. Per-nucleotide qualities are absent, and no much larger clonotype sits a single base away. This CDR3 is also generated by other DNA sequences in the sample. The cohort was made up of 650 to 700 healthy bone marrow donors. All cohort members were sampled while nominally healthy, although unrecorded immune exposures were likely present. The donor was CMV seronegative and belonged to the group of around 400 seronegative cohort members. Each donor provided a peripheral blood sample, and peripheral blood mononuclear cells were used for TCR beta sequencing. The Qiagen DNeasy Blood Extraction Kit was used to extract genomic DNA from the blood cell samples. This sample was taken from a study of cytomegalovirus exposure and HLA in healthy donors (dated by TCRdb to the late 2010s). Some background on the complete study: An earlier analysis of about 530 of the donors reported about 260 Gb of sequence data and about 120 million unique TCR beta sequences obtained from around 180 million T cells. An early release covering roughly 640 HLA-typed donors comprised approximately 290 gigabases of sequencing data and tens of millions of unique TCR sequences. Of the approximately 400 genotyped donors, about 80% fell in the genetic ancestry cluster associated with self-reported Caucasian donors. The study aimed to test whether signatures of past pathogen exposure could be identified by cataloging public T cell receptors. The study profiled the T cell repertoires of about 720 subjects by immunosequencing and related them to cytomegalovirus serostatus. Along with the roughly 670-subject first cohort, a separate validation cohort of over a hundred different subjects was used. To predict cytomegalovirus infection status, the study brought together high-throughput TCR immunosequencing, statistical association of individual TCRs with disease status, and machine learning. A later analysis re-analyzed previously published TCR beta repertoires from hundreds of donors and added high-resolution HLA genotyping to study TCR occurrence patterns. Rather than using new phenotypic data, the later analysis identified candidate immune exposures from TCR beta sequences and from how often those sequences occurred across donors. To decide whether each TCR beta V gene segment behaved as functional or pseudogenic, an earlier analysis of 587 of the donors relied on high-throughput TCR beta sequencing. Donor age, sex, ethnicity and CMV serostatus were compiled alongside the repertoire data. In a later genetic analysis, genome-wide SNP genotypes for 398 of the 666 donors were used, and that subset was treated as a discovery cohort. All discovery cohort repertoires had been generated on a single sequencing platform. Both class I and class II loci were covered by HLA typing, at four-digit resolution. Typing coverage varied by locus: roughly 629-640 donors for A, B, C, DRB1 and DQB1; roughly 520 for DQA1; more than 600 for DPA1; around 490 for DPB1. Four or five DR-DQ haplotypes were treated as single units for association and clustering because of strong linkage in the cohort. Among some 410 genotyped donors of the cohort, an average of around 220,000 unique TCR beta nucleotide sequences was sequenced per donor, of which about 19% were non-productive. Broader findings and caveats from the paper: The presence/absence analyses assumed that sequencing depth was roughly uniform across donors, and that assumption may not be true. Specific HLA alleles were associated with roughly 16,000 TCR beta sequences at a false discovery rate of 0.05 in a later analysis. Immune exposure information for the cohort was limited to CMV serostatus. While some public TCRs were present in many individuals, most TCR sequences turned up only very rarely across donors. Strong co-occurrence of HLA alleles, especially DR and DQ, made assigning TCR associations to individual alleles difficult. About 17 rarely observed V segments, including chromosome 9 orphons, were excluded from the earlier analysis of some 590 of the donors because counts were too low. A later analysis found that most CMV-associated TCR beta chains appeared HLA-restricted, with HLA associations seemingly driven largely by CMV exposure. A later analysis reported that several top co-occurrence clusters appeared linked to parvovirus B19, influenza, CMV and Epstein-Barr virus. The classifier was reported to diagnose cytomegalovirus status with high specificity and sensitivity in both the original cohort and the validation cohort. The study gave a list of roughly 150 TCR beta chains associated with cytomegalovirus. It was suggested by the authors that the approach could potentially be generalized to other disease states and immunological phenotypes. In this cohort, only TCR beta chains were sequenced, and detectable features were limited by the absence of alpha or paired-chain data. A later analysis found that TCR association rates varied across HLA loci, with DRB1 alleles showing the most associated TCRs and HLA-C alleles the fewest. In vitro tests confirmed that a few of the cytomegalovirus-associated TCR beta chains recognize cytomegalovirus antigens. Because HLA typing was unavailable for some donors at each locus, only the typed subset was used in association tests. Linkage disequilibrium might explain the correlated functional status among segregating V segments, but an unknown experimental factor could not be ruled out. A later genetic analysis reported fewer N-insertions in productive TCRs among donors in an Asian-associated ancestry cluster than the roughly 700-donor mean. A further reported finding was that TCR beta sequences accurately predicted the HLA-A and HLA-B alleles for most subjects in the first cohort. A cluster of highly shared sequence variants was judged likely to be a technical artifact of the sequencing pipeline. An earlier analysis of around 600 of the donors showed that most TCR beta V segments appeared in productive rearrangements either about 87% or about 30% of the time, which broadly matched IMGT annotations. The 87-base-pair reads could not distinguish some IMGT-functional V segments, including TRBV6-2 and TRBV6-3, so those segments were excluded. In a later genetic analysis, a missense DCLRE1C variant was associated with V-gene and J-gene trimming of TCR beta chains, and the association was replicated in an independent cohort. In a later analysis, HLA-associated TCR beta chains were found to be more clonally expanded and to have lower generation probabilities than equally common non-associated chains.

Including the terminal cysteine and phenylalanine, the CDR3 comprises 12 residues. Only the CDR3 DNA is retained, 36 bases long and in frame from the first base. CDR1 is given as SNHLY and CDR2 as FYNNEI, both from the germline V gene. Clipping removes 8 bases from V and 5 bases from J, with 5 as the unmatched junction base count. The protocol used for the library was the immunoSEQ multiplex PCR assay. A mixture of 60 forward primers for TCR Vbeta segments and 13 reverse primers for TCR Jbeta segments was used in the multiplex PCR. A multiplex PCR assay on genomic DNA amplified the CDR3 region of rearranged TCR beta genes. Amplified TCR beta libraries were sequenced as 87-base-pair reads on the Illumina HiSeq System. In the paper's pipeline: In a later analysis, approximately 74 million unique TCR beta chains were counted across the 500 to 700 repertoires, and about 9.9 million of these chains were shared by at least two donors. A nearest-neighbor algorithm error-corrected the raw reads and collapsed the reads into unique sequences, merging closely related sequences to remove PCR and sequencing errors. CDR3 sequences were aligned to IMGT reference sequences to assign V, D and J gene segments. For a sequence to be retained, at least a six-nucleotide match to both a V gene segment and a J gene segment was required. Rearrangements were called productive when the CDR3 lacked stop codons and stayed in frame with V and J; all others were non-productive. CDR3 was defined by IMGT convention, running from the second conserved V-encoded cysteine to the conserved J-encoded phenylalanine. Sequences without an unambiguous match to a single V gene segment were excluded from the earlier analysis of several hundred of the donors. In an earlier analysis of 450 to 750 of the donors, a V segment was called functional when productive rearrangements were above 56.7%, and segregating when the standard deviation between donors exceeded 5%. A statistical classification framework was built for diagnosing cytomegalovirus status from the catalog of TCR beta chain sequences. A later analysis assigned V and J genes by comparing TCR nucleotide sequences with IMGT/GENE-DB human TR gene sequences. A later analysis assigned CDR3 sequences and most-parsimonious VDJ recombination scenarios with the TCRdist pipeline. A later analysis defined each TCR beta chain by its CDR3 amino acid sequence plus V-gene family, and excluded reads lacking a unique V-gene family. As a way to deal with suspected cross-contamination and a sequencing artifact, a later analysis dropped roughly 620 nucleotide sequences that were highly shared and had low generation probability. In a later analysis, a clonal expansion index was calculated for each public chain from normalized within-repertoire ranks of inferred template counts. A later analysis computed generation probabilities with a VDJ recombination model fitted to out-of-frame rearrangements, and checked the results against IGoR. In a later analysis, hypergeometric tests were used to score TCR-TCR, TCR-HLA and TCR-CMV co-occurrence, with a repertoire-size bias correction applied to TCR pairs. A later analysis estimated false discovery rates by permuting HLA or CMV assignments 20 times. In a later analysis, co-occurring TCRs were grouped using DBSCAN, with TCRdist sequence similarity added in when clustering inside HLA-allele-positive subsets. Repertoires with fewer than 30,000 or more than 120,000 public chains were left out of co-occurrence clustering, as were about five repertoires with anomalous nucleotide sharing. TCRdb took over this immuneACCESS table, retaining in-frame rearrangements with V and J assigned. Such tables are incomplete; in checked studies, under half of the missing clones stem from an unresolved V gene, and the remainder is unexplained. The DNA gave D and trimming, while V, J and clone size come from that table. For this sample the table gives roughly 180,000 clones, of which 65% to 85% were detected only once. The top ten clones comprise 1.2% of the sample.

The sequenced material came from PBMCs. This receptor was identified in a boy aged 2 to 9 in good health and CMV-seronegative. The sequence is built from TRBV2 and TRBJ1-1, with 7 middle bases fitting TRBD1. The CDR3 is CASRQGGTEAFF. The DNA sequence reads TGTGCCAGCCGACAGGGCGGGACTGAAGCTTTCTTT.